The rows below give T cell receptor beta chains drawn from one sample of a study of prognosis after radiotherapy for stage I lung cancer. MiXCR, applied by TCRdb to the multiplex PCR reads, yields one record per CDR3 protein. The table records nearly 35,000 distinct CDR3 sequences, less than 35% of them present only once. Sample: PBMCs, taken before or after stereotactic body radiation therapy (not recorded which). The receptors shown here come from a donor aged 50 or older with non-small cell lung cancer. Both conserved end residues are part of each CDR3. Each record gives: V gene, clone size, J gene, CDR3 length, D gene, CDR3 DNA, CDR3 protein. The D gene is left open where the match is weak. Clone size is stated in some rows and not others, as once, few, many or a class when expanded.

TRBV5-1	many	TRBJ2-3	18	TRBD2	TGCGCCAGCAGCTTAGCCGGGACTAGCGGGACTGGCACAGATACGCAGTATTTT	CASSLAGTSGTGTDTQYF
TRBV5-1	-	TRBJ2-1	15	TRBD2	TGCGCCAGCAGTTATACTAGCGGGGGGGACAATGAGCAGTTCTTC	CASSYTSGGDNEQFF
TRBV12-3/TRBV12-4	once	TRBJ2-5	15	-	TGTGCCAGCAGTTTAGTTGGTCAGGCGGAAGAGACCCAGTACTTC	CASSLVGQAEETQYF
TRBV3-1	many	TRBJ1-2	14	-	TGTGCCAGCAGCCAGTTAGGACAGAATTATGGCTACACCTTC	CASSQLGQNYGYTF
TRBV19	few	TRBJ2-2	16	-	TGTGCCAGTAGTATCCTTAGGCTGAGGGGCACCGGGGAGCTGTTTTTT	CASSILRLRGTGELFF
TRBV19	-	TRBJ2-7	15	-	TGTGCCAGTAGTATGGGCGGCAGGGCGGGCTACGAGCAGTACTTC	CASSMGGRAGYEQYF
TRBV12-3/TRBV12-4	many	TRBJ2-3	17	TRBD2	TGTGCCAGCAGTCCGCTACTAGCGGGAGGGAGTTCGGATACGCAGTATTTT	CASSPLLAGGSSDTQYF
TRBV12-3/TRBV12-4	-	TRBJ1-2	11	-	TGTGCCAGCATTTCATGGGGTGGCTACACCTTC	CASISWGGYTF
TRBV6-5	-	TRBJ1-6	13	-	TGTGCCAGCAGTTACAGCGGGGATTCACCCCTCCACTTT	CASSYSGDSPLHF
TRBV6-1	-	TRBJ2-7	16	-	TGTGCCAGCATCCCGCTCGAGACCAAATGGGGAGACGAGCAGTACTTC	CASIPLETKWGDEQYF
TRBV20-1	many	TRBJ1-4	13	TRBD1	TGCAGTGCCACAGGGGCAACTAATGAAAAACTGTTTTTT	CSATGATNEKLFF
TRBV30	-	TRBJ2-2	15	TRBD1	TGTGCCTGGACCCTTCGGGACAGAGTCACCGGGGAGCTGTTTTTT	CAWTLRDRVTGELFF
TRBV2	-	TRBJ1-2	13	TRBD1	TGTGCCAGCAGCAGGGACAGAACCTATGGCTACACCTTC	CASSRDRTYGYTF
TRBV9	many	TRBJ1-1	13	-	TGTGCCAGCAGCCCGAGCGGCTCCATGAGAGCTTTCTTT	CASSPSGSMRAFF
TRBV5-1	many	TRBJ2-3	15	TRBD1	TGCGCCAGCAGCTTGGCGGGGCAGGGGGCAGATACGCAGTATTTT	CASSLAGQGADTQYF
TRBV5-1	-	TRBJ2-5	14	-	TGCGCCAGCAGCTTTAAAGGGCAGGGAGAGACCCAGTACTTC	CASSFKGQGETQYF
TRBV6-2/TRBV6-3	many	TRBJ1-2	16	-	TGTGCCAGCAGTTACTCCGTTGGCAGGGCCAACTATGGCTACACCTTC	CASSYSVGRANYGYTF
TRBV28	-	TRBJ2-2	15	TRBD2	TGTGCCAGCAGTCGCGGGGTGGCGGGGGACGGGGAACTGTTTTTT	CASSRGVAGDGELFF
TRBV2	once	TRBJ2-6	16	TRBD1	TGTGCCAGCATTCTCCAGGGGGATTCTGGGGCCAACGTCCTGACTTTC	CASILQGDSGANVLTF
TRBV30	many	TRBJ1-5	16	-	TGTGCCTGGAGTAAGGGCTGGGGGCTAGGAAATCAGCCCCAGCATTTT	CAWSKGWGLGNQPQHF
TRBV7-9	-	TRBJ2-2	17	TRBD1	TGTGCCAGCAGCTTAAGTGTACAGGGGGGAGGCACCGGGGAGCTGTTTTTT	CASSLSVQGGGTGELFF
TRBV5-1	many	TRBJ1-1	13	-	TGCGCCAGCAGCTGGGCGAGTGGCACTGAAGCTTTCTTT	CASSWASGTEAFF
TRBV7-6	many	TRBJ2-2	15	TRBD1	TGTGCCAGCAGCCCAGGACAGGGGGTTACCGGGGAGCTGTTTTTT	CASSPGQGVTGELFF
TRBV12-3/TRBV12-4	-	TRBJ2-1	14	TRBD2	TGTGCCAGCGGCCGAATAGCGGGAAACAATGAGCAGTTCTTC	CASGRIAGNNEQFF
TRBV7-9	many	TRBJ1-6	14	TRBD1	TGTGCCAGCAGACGGGACAGCCTTAATTCACCCCTCCACTTT	CASRRDSLNSPLHF
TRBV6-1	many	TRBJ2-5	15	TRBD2	TGTGCCAGCAGTGACTGGGGGGGGGGAGAAGAGACCCAGTACTTC	CASSDWGGGEETQYF
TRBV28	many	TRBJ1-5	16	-	TGTGCCAGCCTCTCGACAGCTTTTGATAGCAATCAGCCCCAGCATTTT	CASLSTAFDSNQPQHF
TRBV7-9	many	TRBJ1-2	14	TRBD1	TGTGCCAGCAGCTCCGGGGACAGGGGGCTTGGCTACACCTTC	CASSSGDRGLGYTF
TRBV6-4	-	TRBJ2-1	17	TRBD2	TGTGCCGGCCCCTTGACTAGCTGGAGTTTGGTCTACAATGAGCAGTTCTTC	CAGPLTSWSLVYNEQFF
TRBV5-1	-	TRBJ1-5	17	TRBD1	TGCGCCAGCAGCGGCCGGGACAGAAGTACGGGCAATCAGACCCAGCATTTT	CASSGRDRSTGNQTQHF
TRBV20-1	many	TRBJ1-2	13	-	TGCAGTGCTACAGGGCAGGCTAACTATGGCTACACCTTC	CSATGQANYGYTF
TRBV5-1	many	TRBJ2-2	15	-	TGCGCCAGCAGACGACAGGCTACGAACACCGGGGAGCTGTTTTTT	CASRRQATNTGELFF
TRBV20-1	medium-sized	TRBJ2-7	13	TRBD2	TGCAGTGCTAAAGGACTAGCGGAGTACGAGCAGTACTTC	CSAKGLAEYEQYF
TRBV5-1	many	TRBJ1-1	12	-	TGCGCCAGCAGCTTGCGTGGTACTGAAGCTTTCTTT	CASSLRGTEAFF
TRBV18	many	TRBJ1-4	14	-	TGTGCCAGCTCACCGGCTGACGCGAATGAAAAACTGTTTTTT	CASSPADANEKLFF
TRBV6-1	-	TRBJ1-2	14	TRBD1	TGTGCCAGCATTTCCCAGGGGGGCTCTTATGGCTACACCTTC	CASISQGGSYGYTF
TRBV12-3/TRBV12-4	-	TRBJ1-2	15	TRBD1	TGTGCCAGCAGCTTGGACAGGTGGGATTACTATGGCTACACCTTC	CASSLDRWDYYGYTF
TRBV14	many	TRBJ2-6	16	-	TGTGCCAGCAGCCCCCTAGACAGCCCTGGGGCCAACGTCCTGACTTTC	CASSPLDSPGANVLTF
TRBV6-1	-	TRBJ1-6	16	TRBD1	TGTGCCAGCAGTGAAGCTCTGGGACAGTCCTATTCACCCCTCCACTTT	CASSEALGQSYSPLHF
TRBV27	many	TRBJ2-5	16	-	TGTGCCAGCAGTCCTCTTATCAGGCAGCCCCAAGAGACCCAGTACTTC	CASSPLIRQPQETQYF
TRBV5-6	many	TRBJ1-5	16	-	TGTGCCAGCAGTACGGGGATGGACATGGGCATTCAGCCCCAGCATTTT	CASSTGMDMGIQPQHF
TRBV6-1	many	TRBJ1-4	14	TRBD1	TGTGCCAGCAGTGAACAGGGGGCGGTCGAAAAACTGTTTTTT	CASSEQGAVEKLFF
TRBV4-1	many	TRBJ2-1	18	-	TGCGCCAGCAGCCAACTCGGGACCCGGGGAGCCTTACCAAATGAGCAGTTCTTC	CASSQLGTRGALPNEQFF
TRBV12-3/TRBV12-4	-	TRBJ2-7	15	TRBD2	TGTGCCAGCAGTCCTTCCAGCGGGAGCTCCTACGAGCAGTACTTC	CASSPSSGSSYEQYF
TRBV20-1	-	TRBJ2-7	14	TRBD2	TGCAGTGCTAGTCGCGGGGGGGCCGGGAGGGAGCAGTACTTC	CSASRGGAGREQYF
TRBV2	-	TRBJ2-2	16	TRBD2	TGCGCCAGCAGTGAACCGTCGGGAGGGTCGTCCGGGGAGCTGTTTTTT	CASSEPSGGSSGELFF
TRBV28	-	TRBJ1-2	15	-	TGTGCCAGCAGTTTAGCTTGGGTTGCTAACTATGGCTACACCTTC	CASSLAWVANYGYTF
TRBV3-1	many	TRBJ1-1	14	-	TGTGCCAGCAGCCGGGGGGTAGGGCAGACTGAAGCTTTCTTT	CASSRGVGQTEAFF
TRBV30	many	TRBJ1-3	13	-	TGTGCCTGGAGTTCCTTCTCTGGAAACACCATATATTTT	CAWSSFSGNTIYF
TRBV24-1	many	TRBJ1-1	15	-	TGTGCCACCAAACGGGGTGGCGGGGCGGACACTGAAGCTTTCTTT	CATKRGGGADTEAFF
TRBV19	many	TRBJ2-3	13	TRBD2	TGTGCCAGTAGCCTACTAGCGGGAGATACGCAGTATTTT	CASSLLAGDTQYF
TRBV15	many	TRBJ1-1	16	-	TGTGCCACCAGCAGAGACTACAATTCAAAGCCCATTGAAGCTTTCTTT	CATSRDYNSKPIEAFF